Given below is one TCR beta chain in context. V lost 6 bases and J lost 8, with 16 bases in between. The length of the CDR3 is 14 residues. From germline, CDR1 is KGHSH and CDR2 LQKENI. This entry belongs to a study of T cell changes during pregnancy in multiple sclerosis. Here immunoSEQ multiplex PCR was the method, and the copy in TCRdb shows in-frame clones only, minus some. The table lists about 35,000 clones, 90% to 95% of them singletons. The chain uses TRBV18 and TRBJ1-4, with unresolved D. This TCR was sampled from a female donor with multiple sclerosis, enrolled in a pregnancy study. Material: CD4+ T cells from peripheral blood mononuclear cells, obtained in the second trimester of pregnancy. The CDR3, as DNA: TGTGCCAGCTCTATTTTCTCAGATACAGAAAAACTGTTTTTT. It codes for CASSIFSDTEKLFF.